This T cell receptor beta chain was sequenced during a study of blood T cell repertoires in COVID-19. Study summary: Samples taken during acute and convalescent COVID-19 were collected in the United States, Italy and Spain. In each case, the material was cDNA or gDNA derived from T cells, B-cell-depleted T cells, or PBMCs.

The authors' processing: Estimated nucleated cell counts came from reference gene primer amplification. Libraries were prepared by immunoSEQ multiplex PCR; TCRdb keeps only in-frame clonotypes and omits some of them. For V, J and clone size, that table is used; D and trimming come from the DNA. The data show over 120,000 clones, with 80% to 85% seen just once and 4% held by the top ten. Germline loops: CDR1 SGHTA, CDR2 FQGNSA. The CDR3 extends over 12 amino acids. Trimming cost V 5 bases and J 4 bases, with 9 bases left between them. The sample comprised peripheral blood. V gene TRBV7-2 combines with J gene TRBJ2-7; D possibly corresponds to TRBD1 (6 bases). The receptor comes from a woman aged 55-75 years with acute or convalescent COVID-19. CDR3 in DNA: TGTGCCAGCAGCCAGCAGGGGTACGAGCAGTACTTC. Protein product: CASSQQGYEQYF.